This T cell receptor (beta chain) was identified in a study of T cell responses to AZD1222 COVID-19 vaccine. Findings and caveats of the study: The breadth and depth of Spike-specific TCRs increased once two AZD1222 doses had been given. Clonal diversity was possibly underestimated, and the donors were mostly white British, with more females.

Generated by immunoSEQ multiplex PCR, the TCRdb table keeps only in-frame clones and is missing some. The table records 100,000 to 110,000 clones, around 87% of them present only once. This clone was found a few times. Its antigen is still unknown. Germline CDR1 SQVTM, CDR2 ANQGSEA. The V and J ends lost 2 bases and 3 bases respectively, with 11 bases between them. This CDR3 spans 15 amino acids. Sample: peripheral blood, taken on day 0 of MenACWY control vaccination. This chain links TRBV29-1 with TRBJ2-6; perhaps TRBD1 as D (6 bases). The TCR sequence derives from an adult in good health. The CDR3 DNA is TGCAGCGTTGAACTACAGGGTGGTGGGGCCAACGTCCTGACTTTC. This codes for CSVELQGGGANVLTF.